Listed below are T cell receptor beta chains from one sample, sequenced in a study of cytomegalovirus exposure and HLA in healthy donors. TCRdb keeps only in-frame clones here, not all; method: immunoSEQ multiplex PCR. The sample totals around 130,000 clones. Sequences were obtained from PBMCs. These receptor sequences come from a woman in her fifties or sixties in good health and CMV-seronegative. Both conserved end residues are part of each CDR3. A D gene is named only where the DNA matches it firmly. Expanded clones get a size class; other rows say once, few or many, or leave the size out.

d_call	v_call	clone_size	j_call	cdr3_nt	cdr3_aa
TRBD2	TRBV27	NA	TRBJ2-1	TGTGCCAGCAGTTTATTTGCGGGAGTCTCCTACAATGAGCAGTTCTTC	CASSLFAGVSYNEQFF
NA	TRBV30	NA	TRBJ1-4	TGTGCCTGGAGTTCGGGGGGCGGGAATGAAAAACTGTTTTTT	CAWSSGGGNEKLFF
NA	TRBV5-1	NA	TRBJ2-7	TGCGCCAGCAGCTCCTCCGGGACATCCTACGAGCAGTACTTC	CASSSSGTSYEQYF
NA	TRBV18	NA	TRBJ1-1	TGTGCCAGCTCACCACAGGGAGGCCAGATGAACACTGAAGCTTTCTTT	CASSPQGGQMNTEAFF
NA	TRBV5-6	NA	TRBJ1-3	TGTGCCAGCAGACGAGGCAGCTCTGGAAACACCATATATTTT	CASRRGSSGNTIYF
TRBD1	TRBV19	NA	TRBJ1-5	TGTGCCAGTAGTGATCGACAGGGAACGGGAAGCAATCAGCCCCAGCATTTT	CASSDRQGTGSNQPQHF
NA	TRBV2	NA	TRBJ1-5	TGTGCCAGCAGTGACAGGGTTGGCAATCAGCCCCAGCATTTT	CASSDRVGNQPQHF
NA	TRBV7-9	NA	TRBJ1-2	TGTGCCAGCAGCTTGGCGCGGGTAGACTATGGCTACACCTTC	CASSLARVDYGYTF
NA	TRBV7-9	NA	TRBJ1-1	TGTGCCAGCAGCTTCCGCCCGACAGTTCACACTGAAGCTTTCTTT	CASSFRPTVHTEAFF
TRBD2	TRBV5-1	NA	TRBJ2-5	TGCGCCAGCAGCTTGGAGGTAGTGGCGGGAGGTCACCAAGAGACCCAGTACTTC	CASSLEVVAGGHQETQYF
NA	TRBV10-3	NA	TRBJ2-1	TGTGCCATCAATCCGGGACTTGCCGACAATGAGCAGTTCTTC	CAINPGLADNEQFF
TRBD2	TRBV4-2	medium-sized	TRBJ2-3	TGTGCCAGCAGCCAAGGGCGGGAGCCCACAGATACGCAGTATTTT	CASSQGREPTDTQYF
TRBD1	TRBV10-3	NA	TRBJ2-1	TGTGCCATCAGTGAGACTCAGGGACAGCTTTACAATGAGCAGTTCTTC	CAISETQGQLYNEQFF
TRBD1	TRBV5-1	NA	TRBJ2-3	TGCGCCAGCAGCTACCGGGACAGGAAACCAGATACGCAGTATTTT	CASSYRDRKPDTQYF
NA	TRBV6-1	NA	TRBJ2-7	TGTGCCAGCAGTGATGAACGGACTGAGCAGTACTTC	CASSDERTEQYF
NA	TRBV4-2	NA	TRBJ1-1	TGTGCCAGCAGCCAACCCGACAAGAACACTGAAGCTTTCTTT	CASSQPDKNTEAFF
TRBD2	TRBV2	NA	TRBJ2-1	TGTGCCAGCAGTGATCCTCGGCGGGAGGGTAGCTCCTACAATGAGCAGTTCTTC	CASSDPRREGSSYNEQFF
TRBD1	TRBV19	NA	TRBJ1-1	TGTGCCAGTAGTTCGACAGGGATTATGAACACTGAAGCTTTCTTT	CASSSTGIMNTEAFF
NA	TRBV18	NA	TRBJ2-1	TGTGCCAGCTCACGACAGCCGAGCTCCTACAATGAGCAGTTCTTC	CASSRQPSSYNEQFF
NA	TRBV5-4	NA	TRBJ1-2	TGTGCCAGCAGCTTGCAGGGACTGAACTATGGCTACACCTTC	CASSLQGLNYGYTF
NA	TRBV5-6	NA	TRBJ2-2	TGTGCCAGCAGCTTGGTATCCGGGGACACCGGGGAGCTGTTTTTT	CASSLVSGDTGELFF
TRBD2	TRBV10-1	NA	TRBJ2-7	TGCGCCAGCAGTGCGGGCGGGAGGGACCACGAGCAGTACTTC	CASSAGGRDHEQYF
TRBD1	TRBV6-1	NA	TRBJ1-2	TGTGCCAGCAGTGAAGCAGGGACAGGGACCTATGGCTACACCTTC	CASSEAGTGTYGYTF
TRBD2	TRBV2	NA	TRBJ2-7	TGTGCCAGCAGGAGACTAGCGGGGAACTCCTACGAGCAGTACTTC	CASRRLAGNSYEQYF
NA	TRBV6-5	NA	TRBJ2-3	TGTGCCAGCAGCCCCAGGCTGAGCACAGATACGCAGTATTTT	CASSPRLSTDTQYF
TRBD1	TRBV6-5	NA	TRBJ1-5	TGTGCCAGCAGTTTCTCCGGGACAGGGACGGATCAGCCCCAGCATTTT	CASSFSGTGTDQPQHF
NA	TRBV6-5	NA	TRBJ1-4	TGTGCCACCAAGACGGGGAATGAAAAACTGTTTTTT	CATKTGNEKLFF
NA	TRBV5-5	NA	TRBJ2-3	TGTGCCAGCAGCTCCGGGACACCGCTTAGCACAGATACGCAGTATTTT	CASSSGTPLSTDTQYF
NA	TRBV12-5	NA	TRBJ1-5	TGTGCTAGTGGTTCCCCCTCAGGGGCAATCGTAAATCAGAGCAATCAGCCCCAGCATTTT	CASGSPSGAIVNQSNQPQHF
TRBD1	TRBV28	NA	TRBJ1-1	TGTGCCAGCAGTTTATTCGGGACAGCAAAGAACACTGAAGCTTTCTTT	CASSLFGTAKNTEAFF
NA	TRBV11-3	NA	TRBJ2-2	TGTGCCAGCAGCAAGCTTAGGAACACCGGGGAGCTGTTTTTT	CASSKLRNTGELFF
NA	TRBV28	NA	TRBJ2-7	TGTGCCAGCAGCTTGCCGGGACACTCGGCCTACGAGCAGTACTTC	CASSLPGHSAYEQYF
NA	TRBV5-1	NA	TRBJ1-2	TGCGCCAGCAGCCCGAGAATGGACTATGGCTACACCTTC	CASSPRMDYGYTF
TRBD1	TRBV25-1	NA	TRBJ1-2	TGTGCCAGCAGCGCGACAGGGTGGCACTATGGCTACACCTTC	CASSATGWHYGYTF
NA	TRBV12-2	NA	TRBJ1-5	TGTGCAAGTCGCCATAGGGTGGGGGGTCAGAGGAATCAGCCCCAGCATTTT	CASRHRVGGQRNQPQHF
TRBD1	TRBV28	NA	TRBJ1-1	TGTGCCAGCAGACGACAGGGGCTATTGGCGGACACTGAAGCTTTCTTT	CASRRQGLLADTEAFF
TRBD1	TRBV7-9	NA	TRBJ1-6	TGTGCCAGCAGCACAGGGGGCGCCGGTTCACCCCTCCACTTT	CASSTGGAGSPLHF
NA	TRBV5-1	NA	TRBJ2-6	TGCGCCAGCGACACGGGGAAGACGTCTGGGGCCAACGTCCTGACTTTC	CASDTGKTSGANVLTF
TRBD1	TRBV30	NA	TRBJ2-5	TGTGCCTCGACCGACAGGGCCCAAGAGACCCAGTACTTC	CASTDRAQETQYF
TRBD1	TRBV11-3	NA	TRBJ2-7	TGTGCCAGCAGCTTAGGTCCGGGACAGTCGTACGAGCAGTACTTC	CASSLGPGQSYEQYF
TRBD2	TRBV4-1	NA	TRBJ2-2	TGCGCCAGCAGCCAATGGGGACTAGCGGGGGGGCCCACCGGGGAGCTGTTTTTT	CASSQWGLAGGPTGELFF
NA	TRBV10-3	NA	TRBJ1-3	TGTGCCATCAGTGGGACTGATGGAAACACCATATATTTT	CAISGTDGNTIYF
NA	TRBV6-6	NA	TRBJ2-7	TGTGCCAGCACCCAACAGGGCATCTCCTACGAGCAGTACTTC	CASTQQGISYEQYF
TRBD2	TRBV2	NA	TRBJ2-1	TGTGCCAGCAGCGTACGGACTAGCGTTGAGCAGTTCTTC	CASSVRTSVEQFF
TRBD1	TRBV19	NA	TRBJ1-2	TGTGCCAGTAGTGGGACAGGGGGTTTTGTGATCTATGGCTACACCTTC	CASSGTGGFVIYGYTF
NA	TRBV28	NA	TRBJ1-2	TGTGCCAGCAGTGAGTTCGGGCCAAGTGCGGGGTATGGCTACACCTTC	CASSEFGPSAGYGYTF
TRBD1	TRBV28	NA	TRBJ1-2	TGTGCCAGCAGGCTGGGACAGATCAACTATGGCTACACCTTC	CASRLGQINYGYTF
TRBD1	TRBV4-1	NA	TRBJ2-4	TGCGCCAGCAGCCAATTCATCTTAAGGGTCGACAGGGTGGGGAAAAACATTCAGTACTTC	CASSQFILRVDRVGKNIQYF
NA	TRBV2	NA	TRBJ1-5	TGTGCCAGCAGTAAAGCTACAGGGATCAATCAGCCCCAGCATTTT	CASSKATGINQPQHF
NA	TRBV4-1	NA	TRBJ2-7	TGCGCCAGCAGTCAAGGGGGACAAACTAGAGGCGAGCAGTACTTC	CASSQGGQTRGEQYF
TRBD1	TRBV7-9	NA	TRBJ1-4	TGTGCCAGCAGCCCCCAACAGGGACAGATTAATGAAAAACTGTTTTTT	CASSPQQGQINEKLFF
TRBD1	TRBV6-1	NA	TRBJ1-2	TGTGCCAGCAGACCACAGGGGGCAGGCGGCTACACCTTC	CASRPQGAGGYTF
NA	TRBV5-1	NA	TRBJ2-1	TGCGCCAGCAGCTTGATGAGCTCCTACAATGAGCAGTTCTTC	CASSLMSSYNEQFF
NA	TRBV7-7	NA	TRBJ2-7	TGTGCTAGCAGTAACAGCGGCCCCGACGGGGGAGAGCAGTACTTC	CASSNSGPDGGEQYF
TRBD2	TRBV6-6	NA	TRBJ2-7	TGTGCCAGCAGTAACCGGGGGGGCTACGAGCAGTACTTC	CASSNRGGYEQYF